Shown below are 17 T cell receptor beta chains from a single sample sequenced in a study of blood T cell repertoires in COVID-19. Some clones are missing from TCRdb's copy, which holds only in-frame ones; the method was immunoSEQ multiplex PCR. The sample carries some 200,000 clones, 70% to 90% recorded once. Specimen: PBMCs or T cells enriched from blood (not recorded which). The receptors were sampled from a woman between 35 and 50 years old with acute COVID-19.

The chain employs TRBV11-3 and TRBJ1-1; no clear D. The CDR3 has 13 amino acids. Deletions cut 6 bases from V and 1 base from J, with 9 bases between. From germline, CDR1 is SGHNT and CDR2 YENEEA. This chain's CDR3 is CASSPSGNTEAFF. In DNA form, the CDR3 reads TGTGCCAGCAGTCCCTCAGGGAACACTGAAGCTTTCTTT.

This clone turned up a few times. The V call is TRBV27, the J call TRBJ2-5; 8 bases align to TRBD1. CDR3 length equals 14 residues. CDR1 is MNHEY, CDR2 SMNVEV, per germline (reference sequence). Trimming took 4 bases from V and 0 from J; bases not matched to a gene: 1. CDR3 in amino acids: CASSWTGNQETQYF. For the CDR3, the DNA is TGTGCCAGCAGTTGGACAGGGAACCAAGAGACCCAGTACTTC.

The chain uses TRBV28 and TRBJ1-5; perhaps TRBD1 as D (5 bases). The V gene lost 5 bases and the J gene lost 3 bases, with 14 bases spanning the gap. Germline V lookup: CDR1 MDHEN, CDR2 SYDVKM. This CDR3 is 15 amino acids long. CDR3 sequence (DNA): TGTGCCAGCAGTCCTCAACGGGGGGACAATCAGCCCCAGCATTTT. Translated: CASSPQRGDNQPQHF.

The V gene is TRBV19, the J gene TRBJ2-5; 7 bases agree with TRBD1. CDR1 is LNHDA and CDR2 is SQIVND in the germline V gene (reference sequence). V shed 8 bases and J 2 bases; nucleotides not matched to a gene: 8. The CDR3 consists of 14 residues. The CDR3 spells CASSRTGFQETQYF. As DNA, the CDR3 is TGTGCCAGTTCTAGGACAGGATTTCAAGAGACCCAGTACTTC.

This sequence joins TRBV3-1 (or the pseudogene TRBV3-2) and TRBJ1-5; no clear D gene. Looked up from germline, CDR1 is LGHDT and CDR2 is YNNKEL (reference sequence). The CDR3 totals 13 residues. Trimming stripped 3 bases from V and 5 bases from J, with 8 bases between. The DNA of the CDR3 is TGTGCCAGCAGCCAGATGCGGGATCAGCCCCAGCATTTT. This codes for CASSQMRDQPQHF.

A few counts support this clone. The chain is built from TRBV27 and TRBJ2-7; 7 nucleotides align to TRBD1. The CDR3 is made up of 15 amino acids. Trimming at V came to 6 bases and at J to 2 bases, leaving 10 bases not matched to a gene. Germline V CDR1 and CDR2: MNHEY, SMNVEV (reference sequence). The CDR3 sequence: CASRVTPGQTYEQYF. The DNA of the CDR3 is TGTGCCAGCAGAGTGACTCCGGGACAGACCTACGAGCAGTACTTC.

This clone was counted once. In the same sample, other DNA sequences code for this CDR3. The genes are TRBV19 and TRBJ2-1, with 7 nucleotides matching TRBD2. J gave up 2 bases and V 2 bases, and 3 bases lay outside the gene matches. Germline-derived CDR1 and CDR2 are LNHDA and SQIVND (reference sequence). The CDR3 has 15 amino acids. CDR3 sequence: CASSITAGPYNEQFF. The CDR3 region has the DNA TGTGCCAGTAGTATAACAGCGGGGCCCTACAATGAGCAGTTCTTC. Full variable domain (missing parts from reference TRBV19 and TRBJ2-1): DGGITQSPKYLFRKEGQNVTLSCEQNLNHDAMYWYRQDPGQGLRLIYYSQIVNDFQKGDIAEGYSVSREKKESFPLTVTSAQKNPTAFYLCASSITAGPYNEQFFGPGTRLTVL.

The V gene is TRBV25-1, the J gene TRBJ2-6, with 11 bases lining up with TRBD2. V lost 5 bases and J lost 0; bases outside the gene matches: 6. Germline CDR1 and CDR2: MGHDK and SYGVNS. CDR3 length: 18 residues. The CDR3 region is CASSHSGRGPSGANVLTF. The CDR3, as DNA: TGTGCCAGCAGTCATAGCGGGAGGGGTCCCTCTGGGGCCAACGTCCTGACTTTC.

This chain uses TRBV19 with TRBJ2-6; a weak D match, TRBD1 (6 bases). The CDR3 totals 17 residues. Germline V gene lookup returns CDR1 LNHDA and CDR2 SQIVND (reference sequence). The V end was cut by 3 bases, the J end by 4 bases, with 16 bases between. This CDR3 reads CASSIGQPVAGANVLTF. DNA for the CDR3: TGTGCCAGTAGTATCGGACAGCCCGTGGCAGGGGCCAACGTCCTGACTTTC.

The chain employs TRBV30 and TRBJ1-3, with D hard to call. Germline CDR1 reads GTSNPN; CDR2 reads SVGIG (reference sequence). Trimming took off 5 bases at V and 4 bases at J, with 12 bases between the two ends. CDR3 length equals 13 residues. In DNA, the CDR3 is TGTGCCTGGGCGCGCCCGGGAGGAAACACCATATATTTT. Its protein is CAWARPGGNTIYF.

V usage is TRBV10-3 and J usage is TRBJ1-2, with TRBD1 identical over 11 bases. Germline V gene sequence: CDR1 ENHRY, CDR2 SYGVKD. CDR3 length: 14 amino acids. With 6 bases clipped from V and 4 bases from J, the junction kept 4 bases outside the gene matches. CDR3 loop: CAISTDRGPYGYTF. The CDR3 region has the DNA TGTGCCATCAGCACGGACAGGGGGCCCTATGGCTACACCTTC.

This chain links TRBV5-1 with TRBJ2-7, with D possibly matching TRBD2 (6 bases). CDR3 size: 16 residues. The germline V gene has CDR1 SGHRS and CDR2 YFSETQ. V lost 7 bases, J lost 2 bases, and 22 bases lay in between. CDR3 bases: TGCGCCAGCTCATGGGAGGTGCGGACCGTCACCTACGAGCAGTACTTC. This encodes CASSWEVRTVTYEQYF.

The chain is built from TRBV7-8 and TRBJ1-3; the D gene is possibly TRBD1 (5 bases). CDR3 length equals 15 residues. The V gene's germline CDR1 is SGHVS and CDR2 FQNEAQ. Trimming took off 5 bases at V and 0 bases at J, with 11 bases between the two ends. Written as DNA, the CDR3 is TGTGCCAGCAGCCGAGACAGCAGCTCTGGAAACACCATATATTTT. This translates into CASSRDSSSGNTIYF.

CDR3 DNA: TGTGCCACCAGTGATCGAGGACAGGGTTACGGGGGCTACACCTTC. Its translation: CATSDRGQGYGGYTF. The J gene is TRBJ1-2, the V gene TRBV24-1, with 8 bases identical to TRBD1. The V gene's germline CDR1 is KGHDR and CDR2 SFDVKD. V trimming: 3 bases; J trimming: 8 bases; junction bases outside the gene matches: 10. The CDR3 totals 15 residues.

The count of this clone is one. The V and J genes are TRBV25-1 and TRBJ2-5; D may be TRBD2 (5 bases). The CDR3 length is 15 residues. Germline V gene data show CDR1 as MGHDK and CDR2 as SYGVNS. The V and J ends lost 4 bases and 4 bases respectively, with 16 bases between them. The CDR3 DNA is TGTGCCAGCAGTGCTGGGCCTTACGGAGGAGAGACCCAGTACTTC. Protein sequence: CASSAGPYGGETQYF.

The rearrangement uses TRBV6-5 and TRBJ1-1; TRBD1 agrees at 8 bases. The CDR3 extends over 14 amino acids. Trimming took 7 bases from V and 3 from J; bases not matched to a gene: 7. Germline-derived CDR1 and CDR2 are MNHEY and SVGAGI. The CDR3: CASNTRGRDTEAFF. The CDR3 DNA sequence: TGTGCCAGCAACACCAGGGGGCGCGACACTGAAGCTTTCTTT.

The chain employs TRBV6-5 and TRBJ1-4; 7 positions agree with TRBD1. The CDR3 covers 13 residues. CDR1 and CDR2 (germline): MNHEY, SVGAGI. The ends lost 6 bases at V and 8 bases at J; junction bases unmatched: 6. The CDR3 region has the DNA TGTGCCAGCAGGCCAGGGGGTGGGGAAAAACTGTTTTTT. Amino acids: CASRPGGGEKLFF.